This TCR beta chain stems from a study of blood T cell repertoires in COVID-19. Study in general: The samples span acute and convalescent COVID-19 from the United States, Italy and Spain. The analysed material was cDNA or gDNA that came from T cells, B-cell-depleted T cells, or PBMCs.

V shed 9 bases and J 3 bases; nucleotides not matched to a gene: 9. Germline V gene sequence: CDR1 LNHDA, CDR2 SQIVND (reference sequence). This CDR3 is built from 15 residues. As processed by the authors: Nucleated cell counts were estimated from reference gene primer amplification. The data were produced by immunoSEQ multiplex PCR, yet TCRdb's version contains in-frame clones alone and is incomplete. Clone size and V and J calls were adopted from that table, with D and trimming inferred from the DNA. The sample lists 70,000 to 95,000 clones, roughly 90% occurring once. The source of this sequence is a human donor with active COVID-19. The donor label of this sample is uncertain. The specimen sequenced was peripheral blood. This chain connects TRBV19 to TRBJ1-3, with 9 bases that match TRBD1. The CDR3 region is CASQSGTGYGNTIYF. The CDR3 region has the DNA TGTGCCAGCCAAAGCGGGACAGGGTATGGAAACACCATATATTTT. Based on the CDR3 plus reference TRBV19 and TRBJ1-3, the full variable domain is DGGITQSPKYLFRKEGQNVTLSCEQNLNHDAMYWYRQDPGQGLRLIYYSQIVNDFQKGDIAEGYSVSREKKESFPLTVTSAQKNPTAFYLCASQSGTGYGNTIYFGEGSWLTVV.